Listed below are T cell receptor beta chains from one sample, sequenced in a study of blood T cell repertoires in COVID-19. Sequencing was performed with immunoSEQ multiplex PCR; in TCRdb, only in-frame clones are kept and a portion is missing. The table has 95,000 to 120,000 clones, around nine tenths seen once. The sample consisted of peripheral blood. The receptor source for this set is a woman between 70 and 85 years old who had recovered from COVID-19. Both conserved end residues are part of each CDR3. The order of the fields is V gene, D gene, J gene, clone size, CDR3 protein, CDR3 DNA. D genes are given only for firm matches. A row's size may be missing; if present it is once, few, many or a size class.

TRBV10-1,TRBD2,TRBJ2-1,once,CASSESRVAGGLGKKFEQFF,TGCGCCAGCAGTGAGTCGAGGGTAGCGGGGGGGCTTGGTAAGAAGTTTGAGCAGTTCTTC
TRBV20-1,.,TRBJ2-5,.,CSARAGETQYF,TGCAGTGCTAGAGCCGGGGAGACCCAGTACTTC
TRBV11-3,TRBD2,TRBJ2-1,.,CASSLRDGEGEQFF,TGTGCCAGCAGCTTGAGGGACGGGGAGGGTGAGCAGTTCTTC
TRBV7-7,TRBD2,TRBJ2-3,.,CASSPGTSGRSTDTQYF,TGTGCCAGCAGCCCCGGGACTAGCGGGAGGAGCACAGATACGCAGTATTTT
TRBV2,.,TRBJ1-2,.,CATSGGRSNYGYTF,TGTGCCACCTCCGGGGGGAGGTCTAACTATGGCTACACCTTC
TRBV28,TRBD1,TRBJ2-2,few,CASNPSGGRSGELFF,TGTGCCAGCAATCCTTCAGGGGGAAGAAGCGGGGAGCTGTTTTTT
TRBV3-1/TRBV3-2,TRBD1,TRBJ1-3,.,CASSPGTGPSRGNTIYF,TGTGCCAGCAGCCCCGGGACAGGGCCCTCGCGGGGAAACACCATATATTTT
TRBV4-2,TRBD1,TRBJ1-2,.,CASSLAGTDYGYTF,TGTGCCAGCAGCCTAGCGGGGACAGACTATGGCTACACCTTC
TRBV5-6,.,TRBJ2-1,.,CASSFNSVEQFF,TGTGCCAGCAGCTTCAACAGTGTGGAGCAGTTCTTC
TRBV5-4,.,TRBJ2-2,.,CASSLGQWETGELFF,TGTGCCAGCAGCTTAGGACAGTGGGAGACCGGGGAGCTGTTTTTT
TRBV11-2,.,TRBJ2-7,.,CASRRSGPEGEQYF,TGTGCCAGCAGACGCTCCGGGCCAGAGGGCGAGCAGTACTTC
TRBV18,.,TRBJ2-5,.,CASSPRRRETQYF,TGTGCCAGCTCACCAAGGAGAAGGGAGACCCAGTACTTC
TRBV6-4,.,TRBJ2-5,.,CASQETQYF,TGTGCCAGCCAGGAGACCCAGTACTTC
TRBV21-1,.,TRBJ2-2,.,CASSKAVGEDTGELFF,TGTGCCAGCAGCAAAGCGGTGGGGGAGGACACCGGGGAGCTGTTTTTT
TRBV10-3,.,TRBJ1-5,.,CAISESVTPVGSQHF,TGTGCCATCAGTGAGTCTGTCACACCAGTCGGGTCCCAGCATTTT
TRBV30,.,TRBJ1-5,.,CAWTPGLSQPQHF,TGTGCCTGGACCCCCGGGTTAAGTCAGCCCCAGCATTTT
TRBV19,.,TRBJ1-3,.,CASRPRGFAGNTIYF,TGTGCCAGTCGGCCCAGGGGATTTGCTGGAAACACCATATATTTT
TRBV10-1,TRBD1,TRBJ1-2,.,CASSGQGGYGYTF,TGCGCCAGCAGTGGACAGGGCGGCTATGGCTACACCTTC
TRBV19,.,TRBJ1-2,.,CASRPSTYNYGYTF,TGTGCCAGTAGGCCCTCTACCTATAACTATGGCTACACCTTC
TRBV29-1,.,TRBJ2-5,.,CSVSIPPYF,TGCAGCGTATCAATCCCCCCCTACTTC